One and the same sample provided the 9 T cell receptor beta chains below, sequenced in a study of PD-L1 blockade in urothelial cancer. Assay used: immunoSEQ multiplex PCR; TCRdb lists only in-frame clones, some missing. This table has around 40,000 clones, about four fifths appearing once. Specified time point: peripheral blood 6 weeks after treatment start. The specimen was PBMCs, collected around atezolizumab (anti-PD-L1) treatment. The receptors derive from a man aged 60 to 69 with urothelial cancer.

CDR3: CASSRGTAGFEAFF. The CDR3 region has the DNA TGTGCCAGCAGCCGGGGGACCGCGGGATTTGAAGCTTTCTTT. V and J are TRBV5-4 and TRBJ1-1; perhaps TRBD1 as D (5 bases). The CDR3 totals 14 residues. The germline V gene has CDR1 SGHNT and CDR2 YYREEE (reference sequence). V lost 4 bases, J lost 7 bases, and 17 bases lay in between. Combining the CDR3 with reference TRBV5-4 and TRBJ1-1 gives the whole variable domain ETGVTQSPTHLIKTRGQQVTLRCSSQSGHNTVSWYQQALGQGPQFIFQYYREEENGRGNFPPRFSGLQFPNYSSELNVNALELDDSALYLCASSRGTAGFEAFFGQGTRLTVV.

This clone came up once. The chain combines TRBV28 with TRBJ2-1, with D possibly being TRBD2 (5 bases). CDR1 and CDR2 from the germline V gene are MDHEN and SYDVKM. The CDR3 runs to 18 residues. Trimming shortened V by 8 bases and J by 4 bases, and 27 bases separated the two germline ends. The CDR3 here is CASARRTSNFKGYNEQFF. In DNA, the CDR3 is TGTGCCAGCGCCCGTCGGACTTCTAACTTTAAAGGATACAATGAGCAGTTCTTC.

The V call is TRBV5-4, the J call TRBJ2-5; 7 bases line up with TRBD1. The trim removed 3 bases at V and 2 bases at J, leaving 10 bases unmatched. This CDR3 has 16 amino acids. CDR1 SGHNT and CDR2 YYREEE come from the germline V gene (reference sequence). The CDR3 region has the DNA TGTGCCAGCAGCTCTAACCCCGGACAGGTACAAGAGACCCAGTACTTC. Translation: CASSSNPGQVQETQYF. Variable domain in full (rest from reference TRBV5-4 and TRBJ2-5): ETGVTQSPTHLIKTRGQQVTLRCSSQSGHNTVSWYQQALGQGPQFIFQYYREEENGRGNFPPRFSGLQFPNYSSELNVNALELDDSALYLCASSSNPGQVQETQYFGPGTRLLVL.

The rearrangement joins TRBV7-8 to TRBJ2-7, with a possible D match to TRBD1 (6 bases). The CDR3 loop spans 17 amino acids. From germline, CDR1 is SGHVS and CDR2 FQNEAQ. Trimming pared 1 base from V and 3 bases from J, leaving 19 bases between. The CDR3 DNA is TGTGCCAGCAGCTTAGATCGGCGACCCATGGACAGCTACGAGCAGTACTTC. This codes for CASSLDRRPMDSYEQYF. Full variable domain (remainder filled in from reference TRBV7-8 and TRBJ2-7): GAGVSQSPRYKVAKRGQDVALRCDPISGHVSLFWYQQALGQGPEFLTYFQNEAQLDKSGLPSDRFFAERPEGSVSTLKIQRTQQEDSAVYLCASSLDRRPMDSYEQYFGPGTRLTVT.

The rearrangement uses TRBV10-3 and TRBJ2-1; no definite D call. The CDR3 extends over 14 amino acids. V shed 4 bases and J shed 8 bases, with 15 bases lying between them. Germline V gene sequence: CDR1 ENHRY, CDR2 SYGVKD. CDR3 DNA sequence: TGTGCCATCAGTGCAGTGAATATCCACGATGAGCAGTTCTTC. This translates into CAISAVNIHDEQFF.

A single count supports this clone. The rearrangement links TRBV25-1 to TRBJ2-5; 7 positions agree with TRBD1. CDR1 and CDR2 (germline): MGHDK, SYGVNS. The CDR3 is made up of 13 amino acids. Trimming at V came to 5 bases and at J to 5 bases, leaving 5 bases not matched to a gene. Written as DNA, the CDR3 is TGTGCCAGCAGTAGAGGGGGCGCGGAGACCCAGTACTTC. The encoded protein is CASSRGGAETQYF.

The genes are TRBV5-5 and TRBJ2-6; 9 bases agree with TRBD2. Trimming removed 0 bases from V and 2 bases from J; junction bases left unmatched: 9. Germline values: CDR1 SGHKS, CDR2 YYEKEE (reference sequence). This CDR3 comprises 19 residues. In nucleotides, the CDR3 is TGTGCCAGCAGCTTGGCCGGAGTTAGCGGGAGAGCTGGGGCCAACGTCCTGACTTTC. Amino acid sequence: CASSLAGVSGRAGANVLTF.

This clone was counted between two and nine times. The chain couples TRBV4-3 to TRBJ2-4, with 10 bases fitting TRBD1. V lost 0 bases, J lost 8 bases, and 1 base stayed unmatched. Germline V gene sequence: CDR1 LGHNA, CDR2 YSLEER. The CDR3 is 14 amino acids. CDR3 coding DNA: TGCGCCAGCAGCCAAGAAGGACAGGGGGACATTCAGTACTTC. As protein: CASSQEGQGDIQYF.

The V gene is TRBV28, the J gene TRBJ2-1; possible D gene TRBD2, 6 bases. The germline V gene has CDR1 MDHEN and CDR2 SYDVKM. Between the trimmed V and J ends, which lost 2 bases and 0 bases, there was a span of 11 bases. This CDR3 has 16 amino acids. This CDR3 is CASSLGAGTSYNEQFF. The CDR3 DNA is TGTGCCAGCAGTTTAGGGGCGGGGACCTCCTACAATGAGCAGTTCTTC.